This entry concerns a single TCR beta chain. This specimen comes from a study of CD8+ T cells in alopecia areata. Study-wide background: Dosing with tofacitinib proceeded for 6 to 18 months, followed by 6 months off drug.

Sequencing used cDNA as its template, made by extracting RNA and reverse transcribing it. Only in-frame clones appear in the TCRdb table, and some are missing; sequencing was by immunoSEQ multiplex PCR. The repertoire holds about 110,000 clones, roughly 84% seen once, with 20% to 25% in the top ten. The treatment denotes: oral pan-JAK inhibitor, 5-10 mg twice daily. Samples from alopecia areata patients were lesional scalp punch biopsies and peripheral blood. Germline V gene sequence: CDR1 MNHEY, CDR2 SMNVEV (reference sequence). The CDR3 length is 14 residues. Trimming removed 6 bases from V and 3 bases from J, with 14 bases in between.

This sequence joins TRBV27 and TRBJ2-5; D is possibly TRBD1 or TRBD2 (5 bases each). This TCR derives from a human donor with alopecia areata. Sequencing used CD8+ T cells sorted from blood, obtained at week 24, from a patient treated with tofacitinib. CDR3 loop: CASREAGREETQYF. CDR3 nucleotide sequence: TGTGCCAGCAGGGAGGCAGGGCGGGAAGAGACCCAGTACTTC.